Following are 8 T cell receptor beta chains from one sample sequenced in a study of OX40 agonist ivuxolimab in advanced cancers. Sequencing was performed with immunoSEQ multiplex PCR; in TCRdb, only in-frame clones are kept and a portion is missing. The sample yields about 73,000 clones, over 75% seen once. The sequencing here drew on CD4+ or CD8+ T cells sorted from blood, taken in a trial of the OX40 agonist ivuxolimab. These receptors were obtained from an adult with an advanced solid tumor such as melanoma, head and neck, liver or kidney cancer.

The V call is TRBV29-1, the J call TRBJ1-1, with D possibly being TRBD1 (5 bases). CDR1 is SQVTM, CDR2 ANQGSEA, per germline. CDR3 length: 13 amino acids. Trimming shortened V by 6 bases and J by 11 bases, and 22 bases separated the two germline ends. This CDR3 reads CSVLPGGAPGAFF. CDR3 in DNA: TGCAGCGTCCTCCCGGGGGGTGCGCCGGGGGCTTTCTTT.

The V gene is TRBV7-9, the J gene TRBJ2-4; the match to TRBD2 covers 7 bases. The CDR3 sequence is 18 residues long. Germline V gene data show CDR1 as SEHNR and CDR2 as FQNEAQ (reference sequence). Unmatched junction bases numbered 14, after V lost 5 bases and J lost 1 base. CDR3: CASSPSALGGSAKNIQYF. The CDR3 DNA reads as TGTGCCAGCAGCCCCTCCGCTTTGGGGGGGAGCGCCAAAAACATTCAGTACTTC.

The chain couples TRBV5-6 to TRBJ2-7, with 13 nucleotides matching TRBD2. From germline, CDR1 is SGHDT and CDR2 YYEEEE. The J segment lost 2 bases and the V segment lost 4 bases, leaving 3 bases of the junction unmatched. This CDR3 is built from 15 residues. CDR3 loop: CASSKGTSGTYEQYF. Written as DNA, the CDR3 is TGTGCCAGCAGCAAAGGGACTAGCGGGACCTACGAGCAGTACTTC.

The chain joins TRBV19 to TRBJ2-5, with D hard to call. The CDR3 consists of 13 residues. Trimming pared 3 bases from V and 3 bases from J, leaving 8 bases between. CDR1 is LNHDA, CDR2 SQIVND, per germline (reference sequence). CDR3 DNA: TGTGCCAGTAGTATCGGTAGAAAAGAGACCCAGTACTTC. It specifies CASSIGRKETQYF.

The rearrangement uses TRBV10-2 and TRBJ1-3; possibly TRBD1 for D (5 bases). The V end was cut by 8 bases, the J end by 0 bases, with 14 bases between. The CDR3 totals 15 residues. Per germline, CDR1 WSHSY and CDR2 SAAADI. CDR3 nucleotides: TGCGCCAGCCAGGGTGGGGGGTACTCTGGAAACACCATATATTTT. Protein sequence: CASQGGGYSGNTIYF.

This clone was recorded once. The CDR3 is CASSEVRAPGTQYF. DNA of the CDR3: TGTGCCAGCAGTGAAGTCAGGGCCCCAGGGACCCAGTACTTC. This chain links TRBV6-1 with TRBJ2-5; possibly TRBD1 for D (5 bases). The length of the CDR3 is 14 residues. In germline, CDR1 is MNHNS, CDR2 SASEGT. Trimming left V 1 base short and J 7 bases short, with 13 bases between.

The DNA of the CDR3 is TGTGCCAGCTCCAAGGGGGGATTAGAAAAACTGTTTTTT. Its protein product is CASSKGGLEKLFF. The rearrangement links TRBV28 to TRBJ1-4, with D perhaps TRBD1 (6 bases). CDR3 size: 13 residues. Germline loops: CDR1 MDHEN, CDR2 SYDVKM. V was pared by 8 bases and J by 8 bases, with 15 bases between.

The rearrangement joins TRBV9 to TRBJ1-5, with a possible D match to TRBD1 (6 bases). This CDR3 has 15 residues. The V gene's germline CDR1 is SGDLS and CDR2 YYNGEE. Deletions cut 3 bases from V and 4 bases from J, with 14 bases between. CDR3 in amino acids: CASSESPTGNQPQHF. CDR3 DNA sequence: TGTGCCAGCAGCGAAAGTCCCACAGGGAATCAGCCCCAGCATTTT.